The rows below give T cell receptor beta chains drawn from one sample of a study. TCRdb reprocessed the 5' RACE reads with MiXCR, giving one entry per CDR3 protein. The table lists some 32,000 distinct CDR3 sequences, around 22% of them singletons. Sequencing input: memory CD4+ T cells sorted from blood. All receptors derive from a female donor with breast cancer. The CDR3 runs from the conserved cysteine through the conserved F or W. The order of the fields is D gene, CDR3 length, V gene, clone size, J gene, CDR3 DNA, CDR3 protein. A D gene is named only where the DNA matches it firmly. Expanded clones get a size class; other rows say once, few or many, or leave the size out.

.	13	TRBV5-1	medium-sized	TRBJ2-1	TGCGCCAGCAGCTTGGGGACAGACAATGAGCAGTTCTTC	CASSLGTDNEQFF
TRBD2	17	TRBV12-3/TRBV12-4	many	TRBJ2-7	TGTGCCAGCAGTCCGACCGGTAGCGGGTTTAGCTCCTACGAGCAGTACTTC	CASSPTGSGFSSYEQYF
.	15	TRBV7-8	.	TRBJ2-7	TGTGCCAGCAGCTTACGAGGAGCCAGGGGACTCGAGCAGTACTTC	CASSLRGARGLEQYF
.	13	TRBV20-1	many	TRBJ2-7	TGCAGTGCTAGAGAGACAGATACCTACGAGCAGTACTTC	CSARETDTYEQYF
TRBD2	16	TRBV27	few	TRBJ2-1	TGTGCCAGCAGGACCGCTCTAGCGGATAGGTACAATGAGCAGTTCTTC	CASRTALADRYNEQFF
.	14	TRBV28	.	TRBJ2-1	TGTGCCAGCAGTTTGGGGACCTCCTACAATGAGCAGCTCTTC	CASSLGTSYNEQLF
.	10	TRBV7-9	medium-sized	TRBJ2-1	TGTGCCAGCGGGAACAATGAGCAGTTCTTC	CASGNNEQFF
.	15	TRBV28	.	TRBJ2-7	TGTGCCAGCAGTTACCGAACGGGACCCACCTGGGAAAGCTACTTC	CASSYRTGPTWESYF
.	18	TRBV25-1	many	TRBJ2-1	TGTGCCAGCCCCCCGGCCGGTCTAGCGTCGGACTCCTACAATGAGCAGTTCTTC	CASPPAGLASDSYNEQFF
.	15	TRBV6-2/TRBV6-3	many	TRBJ2-7	TGTGCCAGCAGTTACGGACCGGCACGCTCCTACGAGCAGTACTTC	CASSYGPARSYEQYF
TRBD1	16	TRBV7-9	.	TRBJ1-5	TGTGCCAGCAGCTTAATCCTGGGGACAGGGCCCCAGCCCCAGCATTTT	CASSLILGTGPQPQHF
.	14	TRBV20-1	few	TRBJ2-5	TGCAGTGCTAGAGATCCCCTGGCCCAAGAGACCCAGTACTTC	CSARDPLAQETQYF
.	15	TRBV12-3/TRBV12-4	.	TRBJ2-3	TGTGCCAGCAGCCCCGGGATCGGGGGCACAGATACGCAGTATTTT	CASSPGIGGTDTQYF
.	16	TRBV20-1	few	TRBJ2-7	TGCAGTGCTAGTAGCAGCAGCGGGTCCCATATCTACGAGCAGTACTTC	CSASSSSGSHIYEQYF
TRBD2	17	TRBV7-6	.	TRBJ2-1	TGTGCCAGCAGCCAAGCGAGGGATAGCGGGAGGCCGAATGAGCAGTTCTTC	CASSQARDSGRPNEQFF
.	12	TRBV9	few	TRBJ1-2	TGTGCCAGCAGCCACAGGGACAAGGGCTACACCTTC	CASSHRDKGYTF
.	15	TRBV18	few	TRBJ2-7	TGTGCCAGCTCACCTCCCGGGTCCCCGGCCTACGAGCAGTACTTC	CASSPPGSPAYEQYF
.	11	TRBV2	.	TRBJ2-4	TGTGCCAGCTTACGTGTGGACATTCAGTACTTC	CASLRVDIQYF
.	18	TRBV7-9	.	TRBJ2-2	TGTGCCAGCAGCGTTACTAGCGGCCCCACAGGGGGAACCGGGGAGCTGCTTTTT	CASSVTSGPTGGTGELLF
.	14	TRBV12-3/TRBV12-4	few	TRBJ1-1	TGTGCCAGCAGTTTTTCGGGAGGGCATACTGAAGCTTTCTTT	CASSFSGGHTEAFF
.	13	TRBV19	.	TRBJ2-1	TGTGCCAGTAATATAGTAGGGGGCAATGAGCAGTTCTTC	CASNIVGGNEQFF
.	14	TRBV7-9	.	TRBJ1-1	TGTGCCAGCAGCGCAGGATCGCCGGGGACTGAAGCTTTCTTT	CASSAGSPGTEAFF
.	14	TRBV5-4	many	TRBJ2-7	TGTGCCAGCAGCTTATTAGGTGGGACGGTCGAGCAGTACTTC	CASSLLGGTVEQYF
.	14	TRBV28	.	TRBJ2-7	TGTACCAGCAGCCAGACAGAAAACTTCTACGAGCAGTACTTC	CTSSQTENFYEQYF
.	15	TRBV15	once	TRBJ2-2	TGTGCCACCAGCGGGCAGGATGAAAACACCGGGGAGCTGTTTTTT	CATSGQDENTGELFF
TRBD2	15	TRBV12-3/TRBV12-4	.	TRBJ2-5	TGTGCCAGCAGTTTAGGTGCGGGAGGGGGAGAGACCCAGTACTTC	CASSLGAGGGETQYF
.	18	TRBV5-6	few	TRBJ1-2	TGTGCCAGCAGCTTGGTCCCTAGACAGTCCGCAGGGGACTATGGCTACACCTTC	CASSLVPRQSAGDYGYTF
.	15	TRBV4-2	many	TRBJ2-5	TGTGCCAGCAGCCAACTGTCTCTGGTGGGGGAGACCCAGTACTTC	CASSQLSLVGETQYF
TRBD2	15	TRBV5-1	few	TRBJ2-1	TGCGCCAGCAGCTTGGGGAGCGGGAGCGGCAATGAGCAGTTCTTC	CASSLGSGSGNEQFF
.	16	TRBV7-2	few	TRBJ2-2	TGTGCCAGCAGCCCTCTTAGCGGAGAAACCACCGGGGAGCTGTTTTTT	CASSPLSGETTGELFF
.	13	TRBV6-2/TRBV6-3	few	TRBJ2-7	TGTGCCAGCAGTTCGACAGTCACCTACGAGCAGTACTTC	CASSSTVTYEQYF
TRBD2	17	TRBV7-9	.	TRBJ2-7	TGTGCCAGCAGCCCCCAGGCCGGAGACGGGAGGATGTACGAGCAGTACTTC	CASSPQAGDGRMYEQYF
.	15	TRBV7-2	.	TRBJ1-5	TGTGCCAGCAGCTGGGGACCTTATAGCAATCAGCCCCAGCATTTT	CASSWGPYSNQPQHF
TRBD1	14	TRBV10-2	few	TRBJ2-7	TGCGCCAGCACGTGGGGACAGGGTAAAAACGAGCAGTACTTC	CASTWGQGKNEQYF
.	15	TRBV6-5	many	TRBJ2-3	TGTGCCAGCAGTTATCGGGTTCGGAGCACAGATACGCAGTATTTT	CASSYRVRSTDTQYF
.	13	TRBV27	few	TRBJ2-2	TGTGCCAGCAGTTTGATGGGTGGCGGGGAGCTGTTTTTT	CASSLMGGGELFF
TRBD2	14	TRBV7-9	many	TRBJ2-3	TGTGCCAGCAGCGTGGGACTAGCGGAGGTTACGCAGTATTTT	CASSVGLAEVTQYF
TRBD2	16	TRBV20-1	few	TRBJ2-5	TGCAGTGCTAGAGACTTTAGCGGGGGGGTAGGAGAGACCCAGTACTTC	CSARDFSGGVGETQYF
.	13	TRBV4-2	many	TRBJ1-1	TGTGCCAGCAGCCAAGACCTGACAGAGGAAGCTTTCTTT	CASSQDLTEEAFF
.	12	TRBV29-1	many	TRBJ1-2	TGCAGCGTTGATACAGGGTTAGATGGCTACACCTTC	CSVDTGLDGYTF
.	13	TRBV7-9	.	TRBJ2-7	TGTGCCAGCAACGTTGAGTTAAGCTACGAGCAGTACTTC	CASNVELSYEQYF
.	15	TRBV7-3	.	TRBJ2-7	TGTGCCGGCAGCTTAAATGGCGGTCCCACCTACGAGCAGTACTTC	CAGSLNGGPTYEQYF
.	14	TRBV5-1	many	TRBJ2-7	TGCGCCAGCAGCGCGCACGGGGGGCTGGAAGAGCAGTACTTC	CASSAHGGLEEQYF
.	13	TRBV4-1	.	TRBJ2-3	TGCGCCAGCAGCCTTTCGAGGGGCCCTACGCAGTATTTT	CASSLSRGPTQYF
.	13	TRBV5-6	few	TRBJ2-1	TGTGCCAGCAGCTTGGGCCCCTACAATGAGCAGTTCTTC	CASSLGPYNEQFF
.	14	TRBV2	few	TRBJ1-1	TGTGCCAGCAGTGTGGGACGGGTGAACACTGAAGCTTTCTTT	CASSVGRVNTEAFF